This TCR beta chain was profiled in a study of blood T cell repertoires in COVID-19 (dated by TCRdb to the early 2020s). Regarding the study in general: The collaborator samples originated in the United States, Italy and Spain and spanned the acute and convalescent phases of COVID-19. The samples were drawn from two sources: the first 160 participants of the ongoing ImmuneRACE study, and over 950 subjects contributed by 6 global collaborators. The material from the prospective study consisted of cDNA or gDNA derived from T cells, B-cell-depleted T cells, or PBMCs. Nearly every sample came with metadata listing a de-identified subject ID, COVID-19 status, age in years and sex. Where HLA class I and class II types were available, the types were taken from metadata supplied by the sample provider, not from assay-based typing. The repertoires were made available in a free public database intended to serve as a resource for research on the immune response to SARS-CoV-2. The dataset comprised deeply sampled blood TCRbeta repertoires from subjects exposed to, actively infected with, or recovered from COVID-19. Study-wide conclusions, independent of this receptor: Clinical and demographic metadata were provided uncurated, with the amount varying by source and participant.

In regard to this clone: No cognate antigen has been identified for it. One base away there is no much larger clone; base qualities are not given.

TCRbeta CDR3 regions were amplified from genomic DNA by means of the immunoSEQ Assay, a bias-controlled multiplex PCR. The original methods were these. The number of nucleated cells in each sample was estimated by amplification of reference gene primers within the assay. To quantify the absolute abundance of each unique TCRbeta CDR3 rearrangement, sequence reads were collapsed and filtered. For each sample, productive Simpson clonality was calculated by taking the square root of Simpson's diversity index across productive rearrangements. Held by TCRdb, this immuneACCESS table contains in-frame sequences only and omits some clones. Under half of the omission traces to an unresolved V gene where checked; the cause of the rest is unknown. V, J and clone size reflect that table, while D and trimming were determined from the DNA. For this sample the table gives 70,000 or so clones, of which around 86% were detected only once. The ten top clones hold 11% of the sample.

Whole blood was collected in K2EDTA tubes by collaborating institutions according to the institutions' own protocols. For TCRbeta analysis, collaborator samples were shipped as frozen whole blood, as isolated PBMCs, or as DNA extracted from either sample type. This TCR came from a woman between 18 and 30 years old with acute or convalescent COVID-19. Material: peripheral blood.

The bases read TGTGCCAGCAGTTACTCGGGCAGGGCCCTCACTGAAGCTTTCTTT. This codes for CASSYSGRALTEAFF. The receptor chain draws on TRBV6-2 or TRBV6-3 and TRBJ1-1; a tentative D call is TRBD1 (5 bases match). CDR1 and CDR2 were assigned from the germline V gene as MNHEY and SVGEGT. The V end loses 0 bases and the J end loses 4 bases, and a stretch of 12 bases separates them. The CDR3 runs 15 amino acids, cysteine and phenylalanine included. The entry retains the CDR3 DNA only, 45 bases that are in frame from base 1.